This is a list of T cell receptor beta chains from one sample in a study of CD8 T cells in Susac syndrome. TCRdb re-derived calls from the immunoSEQ multiplex PCR reads in MiXCR, one entry per CDR3 protein. The table has around 200,000 distinct CDR3 sequences, 85% to 95% seen once. What was sequenced was CD8+ T cells from PBMCs. These receptors were taken from a human donor with Susac syndrome. The CDR3 runs from the conserved cysteine through the conserved F or W. The D gene is left open where the match is weak.

-	TRBJ1-4	TRBV20-1	CSAREDIRDFGEKLFF	TGCAGTGCTAGAGAGGACATCCGGGATTTTGGCGAAAAACTGTTTTTT
TRBD1	TRBJ1-6	TRBV2	CASSEAIAGTGLNSPLHF	TGTGCCAGCAGTGAAGCTATCGCCGGGACAGGACTTAATTCACCCCTCCACTTT
TRBD1	TRBJ2-7	TRBV27	CASSLQGAAYEQYF	TGTGCCAGCAGTTTACAGGGGGCAGCCTACGAGCAGTACTTC
TRBD2	TRBJ2-3	TRBV20-1	CSARDIAGGTDTQYF	TGCAGTGCTAGAGATATAGCGGGGGGCACAGATACGCAGTATTTT
TRBD1	TRBJ2-5	TRBV2	CASRASRDRVEDRETQYF	TGTGCCAGCAGAGCATCCCGGGACAGGGTTGAGGATAGGGAGACCCAGTACTTC
TRBD1	TRBJ1-2	TRBV13	CASSADRGGGYTF	TGTGCCAGCAGCGCGGACAGGGGTGGTGGCTACACCTTC
TRBD1	TRBJ1-4	TRBV28	CASKRQGVNEKLFF	TGTGCCAGCAAACGACAGGGAGTTAATGAAAAACTGTTTTTT
-	TRBJ2-7	TRBV11-2	CASSARGRDYEQYF	TGTGCCAGCAGCGCGAGAGGCAGGGACTACGAGCAGTACTTC
-	TRBJ1-1	TRBV28	CASSLANTEAFF	TGTGCCAGCAGCTTAGCAAACACTGAAGCTTTCTTT
-	TRBJ1-1	TRBV12-3/TRBV12-4	CASSPWTAMNTEAFF	TGTGCCAGCAGCCCCTGGACAGCAATGAACACTGAAGCTTTCTTT
-	TRBJ1-1	TRBV18	CASSQTNGGTEAFF	TGTGCCAGCTCACAAACCAATGGGGGCACTGAAGCTTTCTTT
-	TRBJ2-3	TRBV7-3	CASSALSMDTQYF	TGTGCCAGCAGCGCCTTGTCTATGGATACGCAGTATTTT
-	TRBJ2-7	TRBV13	CASSLGAGAVFEQYF	TGTGCCAGCAGCCTGGGGGCGGGAGCGGTGTTCGAGCAGTACTTC
TRBD2	TRBJ2-3	TRBV6-2/TRBV6-3	CASRNPGNLAGGPRFVSDTQYF	TGTGCCAGCAGAAATCCAGGGAACCTAGCGGGGGGGCCTCGTTTTGTTTCAGATACGCAGTATTTT
-	TRBJ2-1	TRBV5-1	CASSLAWQGRNNEQFF	TGCGCCAGCAGCTTGGCCTGGCAGGGTAGGAACAATGAGCAGTTCTTC
-	TRBJ1-5	TRBV20-1	CSARVTRGDSNQPQHF	TGCAGTGCTAGAGTCACCAGGGGTGATAGCAATCAGCCCCAGCATTTT